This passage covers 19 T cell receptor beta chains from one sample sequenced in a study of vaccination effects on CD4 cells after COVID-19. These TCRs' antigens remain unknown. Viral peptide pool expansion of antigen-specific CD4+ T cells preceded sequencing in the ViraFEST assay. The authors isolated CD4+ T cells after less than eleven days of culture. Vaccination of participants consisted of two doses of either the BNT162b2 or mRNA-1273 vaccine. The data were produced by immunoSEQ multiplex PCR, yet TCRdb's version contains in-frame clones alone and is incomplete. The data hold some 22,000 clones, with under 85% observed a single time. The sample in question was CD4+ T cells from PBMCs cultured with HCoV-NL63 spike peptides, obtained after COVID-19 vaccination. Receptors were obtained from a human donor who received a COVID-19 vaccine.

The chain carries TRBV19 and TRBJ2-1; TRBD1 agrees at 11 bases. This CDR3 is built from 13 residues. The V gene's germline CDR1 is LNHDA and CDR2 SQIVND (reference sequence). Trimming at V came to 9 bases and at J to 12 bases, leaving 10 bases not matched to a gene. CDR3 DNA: TGTGCCAGCGGGGACAGGGGGTCATTTGGGCAGTTCTTC. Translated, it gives CASGDRGSFGQFF. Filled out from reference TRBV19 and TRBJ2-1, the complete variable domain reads DGGITQSPKYLFRKEGQNVTLSCEQNLNHDAMYWYRQDPGQGLRLIYYSQIVNDFQKGDIAEGYSVSREKKESFPLTVTSAQKNPTAFYLCASGDRGSFGQFFGPGTRLTVL.

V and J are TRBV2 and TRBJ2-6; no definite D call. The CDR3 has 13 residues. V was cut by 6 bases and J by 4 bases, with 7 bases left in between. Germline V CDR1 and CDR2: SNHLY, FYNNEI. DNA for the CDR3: TGTGCCAGCAGCGGTACAGGGGCCAACGTCCTGACTTTC. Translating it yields CASSGTGANVLTF.

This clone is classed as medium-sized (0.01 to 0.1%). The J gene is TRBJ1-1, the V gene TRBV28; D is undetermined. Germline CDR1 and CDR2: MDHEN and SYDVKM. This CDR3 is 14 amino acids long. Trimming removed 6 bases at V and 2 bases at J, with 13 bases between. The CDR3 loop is CASRWAGLNTEAFF. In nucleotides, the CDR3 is TGTGCCAGCAGATGGGCAGGCCTTAACACTGAAGCTTTCTTT.

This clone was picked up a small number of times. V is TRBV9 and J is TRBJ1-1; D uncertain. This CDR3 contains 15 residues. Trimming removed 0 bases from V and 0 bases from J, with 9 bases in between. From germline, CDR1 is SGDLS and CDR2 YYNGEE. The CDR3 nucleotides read TGTGCCAGCAGCGTAGTTAACAGTGTGAACACTGAAGCTTTCTTT. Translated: CASSVVNSVNTEAFF.

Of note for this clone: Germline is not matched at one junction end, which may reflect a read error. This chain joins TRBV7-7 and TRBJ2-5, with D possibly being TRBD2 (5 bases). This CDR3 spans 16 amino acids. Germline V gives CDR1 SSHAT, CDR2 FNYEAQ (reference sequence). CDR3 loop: CASSLVGSGKQETQYF. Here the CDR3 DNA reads TGTGCTAGCAGCTTAGTAGGATCGGGAAAACAAGAGACCCAGTACTTC.

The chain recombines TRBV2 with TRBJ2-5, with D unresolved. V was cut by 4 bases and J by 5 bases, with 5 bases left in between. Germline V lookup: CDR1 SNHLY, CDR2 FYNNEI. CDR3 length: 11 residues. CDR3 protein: CASSAGETQYF. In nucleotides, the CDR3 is TGTGCCAGCAGTGCGGGCGAGACCCAGTACTTC.

The CDR3 protein is CASRRTGRSNTGELFF. CDR3 nucleotides: TGCGCCAGCAGGCGGACAGGAAGGTCGAACACCGGGGAGCTGTTTTTT. This chain joins TRBV4-1 and TRBJ2-2; 7 bases match TRBD1. V was clipped by 6 bases and J by 0 bases; unmatched bases: 7. The CDR3 is 16 amino acids. Germline V lookup: CDR1 MGHRA, CDR2 YSYEKL.

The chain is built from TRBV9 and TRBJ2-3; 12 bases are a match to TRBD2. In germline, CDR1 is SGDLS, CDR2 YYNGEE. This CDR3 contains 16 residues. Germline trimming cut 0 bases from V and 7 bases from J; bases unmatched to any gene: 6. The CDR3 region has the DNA TGTGCCAGCAGCGTAGAAGCTAGCGGGGGGGCAAATACGCAGTATTTT. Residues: CASSVEASGGANTQYF.

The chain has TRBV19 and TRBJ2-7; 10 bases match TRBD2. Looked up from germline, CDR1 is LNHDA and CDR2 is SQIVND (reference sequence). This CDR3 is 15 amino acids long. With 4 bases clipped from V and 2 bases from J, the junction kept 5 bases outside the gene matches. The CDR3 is CASSTTSGTTYEQYF. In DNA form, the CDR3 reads TGTGCCAGTAGTACAACTAGCGGGACTACCTACGAGCAGTACTTC.

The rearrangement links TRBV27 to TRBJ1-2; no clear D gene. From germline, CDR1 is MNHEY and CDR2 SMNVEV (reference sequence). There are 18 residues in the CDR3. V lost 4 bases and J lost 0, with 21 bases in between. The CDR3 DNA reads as TGTGCCAGCAGTTCGAAGCTGATAGGCCATCCTACTAACTATGGCTACACCTTC. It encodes CASSSKLIGHPTNYGYTF.

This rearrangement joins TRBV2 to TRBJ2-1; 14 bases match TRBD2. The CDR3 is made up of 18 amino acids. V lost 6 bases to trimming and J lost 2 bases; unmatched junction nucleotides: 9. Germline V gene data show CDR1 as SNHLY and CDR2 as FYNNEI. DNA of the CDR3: TGTGCCAGCAGGGACGGCAGACTAGCGGGAGGGGCCTACAATGAGCAGTTCTTC. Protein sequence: CASRDGRLAGGAYNEQFF.

The CDR3 sequence: CASRAREEKLFF. The CDR3 DNA sequence: TGTGCCAGTAGAGCTAGAGAGGAAAAACTGTTTTTT. The genes are TRBV19 and TRBJ1-4; D unresolved. Germline CDR1 reads LNHDA; CDR2 reads SQIVND (reference sequence). The length of the CDR3 is 12 residues. Trimming took 6 bases from V and 8 from J, leaving 10 bases between them. Full variable domain (missing parts from reference TRBV19 and TRBJ1-4): DGGITQSPKYLFRKEGQNVTLSCEQNLNHDAMYWYRQDPGQGLRLIYYSQIVNDFQKGDIAEGYSVSREKKESFPLTVTSAQKNPTAFYLCASRAREEKLFFGSGTQLSVL.

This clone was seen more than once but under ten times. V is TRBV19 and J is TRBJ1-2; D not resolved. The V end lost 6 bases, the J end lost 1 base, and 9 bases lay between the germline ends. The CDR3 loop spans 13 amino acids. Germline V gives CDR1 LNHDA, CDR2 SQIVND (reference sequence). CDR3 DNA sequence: TGTGCCAGTAGAAAGGAGGGTAACTATGGCTACACCTTC. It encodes CASRKEGNYGYTF.

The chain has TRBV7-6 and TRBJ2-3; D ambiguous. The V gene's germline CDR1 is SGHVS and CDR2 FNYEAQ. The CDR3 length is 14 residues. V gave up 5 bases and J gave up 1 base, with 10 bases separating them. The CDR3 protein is CASSPLGRTDTQYF. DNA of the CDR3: TGTGCCAGCAGCCCTCTTGGGCGCACAGATACGCAGTATTTT.

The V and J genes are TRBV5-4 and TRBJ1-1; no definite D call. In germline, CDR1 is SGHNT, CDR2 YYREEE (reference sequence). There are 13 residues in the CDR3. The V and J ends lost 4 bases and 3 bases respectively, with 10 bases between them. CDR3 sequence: CASSAQTHTEAFF. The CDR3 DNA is TGTGCCAGCAGCGCCCAAACCCACACTGAAGCTTTCTTT.

The CDR3 DNA is TGTGCCAGCAGCAAGGCTCTGGACGGCCCCTACGAGCAGTACTTC. Protein sequence: CASSKALDGPYEQYF. This rearrangement joins TRBV21-1 to TRBJ2-7. TRBV21-1 is recorded as a pseudogene. CDR3 size: 15 residues.

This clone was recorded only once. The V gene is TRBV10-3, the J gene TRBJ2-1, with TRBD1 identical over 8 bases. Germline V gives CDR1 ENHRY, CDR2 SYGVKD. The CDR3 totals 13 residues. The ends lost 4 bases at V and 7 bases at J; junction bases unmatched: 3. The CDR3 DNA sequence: TGTGCCATCAGTGGACAGGGGATGAATGAGCAGTTCTTC. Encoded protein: CAISGQGMNEQFF.

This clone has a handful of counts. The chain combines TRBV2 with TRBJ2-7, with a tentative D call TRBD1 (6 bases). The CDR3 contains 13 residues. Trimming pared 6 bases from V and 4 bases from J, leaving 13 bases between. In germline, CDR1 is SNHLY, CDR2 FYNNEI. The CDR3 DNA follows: TGTGCCAGCAGCGAACATACAGGGTACGAGCAGTACTTC. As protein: CASSEHTGYEQYF.

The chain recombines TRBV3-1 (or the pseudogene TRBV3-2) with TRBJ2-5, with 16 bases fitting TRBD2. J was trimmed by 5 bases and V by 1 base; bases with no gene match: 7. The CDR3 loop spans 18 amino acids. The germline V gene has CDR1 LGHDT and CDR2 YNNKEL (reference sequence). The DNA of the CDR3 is TGTGCCAGCAGCCAAGGCGGGACTAGCGGGGGGGCCGTGGAGACCCAGTACTTC. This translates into CASSQGGTSGGAVETQYF.